This TCR beta chain was sequenced in a study of T-cell memory formation after mild COVID-19. The CDR3 spans 15 residues. The J segment lost 5 bases and the V segment lost 7 bases, leaving 11 bases of the junction unmatched. UMIs and sample barcodes were carried by the TCR alpha and TCR beta cDNA libraries that 5'RACE produced using constant-segment primers. TCRdb redid the calling of the 5' RACE reads with MiXCR, one entry per CDR3 protein. Of some 440,000 distinct CDR3 sequences in the sample, approximately 25% were seen once. This chain connects TRBV23-1 to TRBJ2-3; 8 bases are a match to TRBD2. Being an ORF, TRBV23-1 has a function that is uncertain. Input material: PBMCs or a T cell subset sorted from them (not recorded which). The sequence was obtained from an adult woman who had mild COVID-19 (a few samples of this study predate the infection). Cell type and time point are not known. The CDR3 coding sequence is TGCGCCAGCACTTCACTAGCGGAGGACCTAGATACGCAGTATTTT. Protein sequence: CASTSLAEDLDTQYF.